The 7 T cell receptor beta chains reported below all come from one sample, sequenced in a study of cytomegalovirus exposure and HLA in healthy donors. With 60 Vbeta and 13 Jbeta primers, the PCR was carried out. Here immunoSEQ multiplex PCR was the method, and the copy in TCRdb shows in-frame clones only, minus some. The sample lists under 200,000 clones; roughly 71% were seen once. Input material: PBMCs. These receptor sequences come from a male donor in good health and CMV-seropositive.

Remarks on this clone: Distinct nucleotide sequences in the sample also encode this CDR3. The rearrangement links TRBV27 to TRBJ2-2, with 8 positions matching TRBD1. Per the germline V gene, CDR1 is MNHEY and CDR2 is SMNVEV (reference sequence). The CDR3 contains 15 residues. Unmatched junction bases numbered 8, after V lost 4 bases and J lost 7 bases. CDR3 sequence (DNA): TGTGCCAGCAGTTCCCTTGGGACAGGCGGCGGGGAGCTGTTTTTT. This codes for CASSSLGTGGGELFF.

This clone was counted between two and nine times. The chain couples TRBV11-2 to TRBJ1-2, with D perhaps TRBD1 (5 bases). Trimming left V 4 bases short and J 6 bases short, with 18 bases between. This CDR3 is 15 amino acids long. CDR1 is SGHAT, CDR2 FQNNGV, per germline. The CDR3 DNA reads as TGTGCCAGCAGCTCGTCCCTACAGGAAAGACATGGCTACACCTTC. Translated: CASSSSLQERHGYTF.

In its sample, this clone was seen a few times. This chain links TRBV5-1 with TRBJ1-4; 9 nucleotides match TRBD1. The CDR3 loop spans 14 amino acids. Germline V lookup: CDR1 SGHRS, CDR2 YFSETQ. Losses at the gene ends were 4 bases for V and 7 bases for J; bases not matched to a gene: 5. The CDR3 spells CASSIQGAGEKLFF. The CDR3 nucleotides are TGCGCCAGCAGCATACAGGGGGCGGGTGAAAAACTGTTTTTT. Based on the CDR3 plus reference TRBV5-1 and TRBJ1-4, the full variable domain is KAGVTQTPRYLIKTRGQQVTLSCSPISGHRSVSWYQQTPGQGLQFLFEYFSETQRNKGNFPGRFSGRQFSNSRSEMNVSTLELGDSALYLCASSIQGAGEKLFFGSGTQLSVL.

The rearrangement joins TRBV6-1 to TRBJ1-2, with a possible D match to TRBD1 (6 bases). Trimming took 0 bases from V and 9 from J, leaving 17 bases between them. The CDR3 covers 15 residues. CDR1 is MNHNS and CDR2 is SASEGT in the germline V gene. CDR3 bases: TGTGCCAGCAGTGAAGCGCGAGTCAGGACAGAGAGCTACACCTTC. This translates into CASSEARVRTESYTF.

The genes are TRBV2 and TRBJ2-7, with D unclear. Trimming shortened V by 3 bases and J by 9 bases, and 15 bases separated the two germline ends. Germline loops: CDR1 SNHLY, CDR2 FYNNEI. The CDR3 consists of 13 residues. CDR3: CASSEVPLEVQYF. CDR3 nucleotides: TGTGCCAGCAGTGAGGTCCCGCTAGAGGTGCAGTACTTC.

J is TRBJ2-1 and V is TRBV5-8, with D perhaps TRBD1 (6 bases). The V gene's germline CDR1 is SGHTS and CDR2 YDEGEE. This CDR3 has 14 amino acids. Trimming took off 2 bases at V and 9 bases at J, with 15 bases between the two ends. CDR3: CASSLRGWQGEQFF. DNA for the CDR3: TGTGCCAGCAGCTTAAGGGGGTGGCAAGGTGAGCAGTTCTTC.

The V and J genes are TRBV29-1 and TRBJ1-2, with D unclear. The germline V gene has CDR1 SQVTM and CDR2 ANQGSEA. This CDR3 is built from 13 residues. V lost 4 bases and J lost 5, with 14 bases in between. CDR3 DNA: TGCAGCGTTGTTCCCGCAGAGGCTTATGGCTACACCTTC. It yields the protein CSVVPAEAYGYTF.